The sequence of this TCR beta chain was determined in a study of blood T cell repertoires in COVID-19. Study overall: PBMCs, B-cell-depleted T cells, or T cells were the source of the cDNA or gDNA that made up the material.

Original data processing: Quantification of nucleated cells was approximated via reference gene primer amplification. The repertoire was sequenced with immunoSEQ multiplex PCR; TCRdb's copy has only in-frame clones and lacks some. Clone size and V and J calls were adopted from that table, with D and trimming inferred from the DNA. This table holds about 330,000 clones, 88% found once. V lost 2 bases and J lost 4; bases outside the gene matches: 9. The CDR3 contains 16 residues. Germline V gene sequence: CDR1 SEHNR, CDR2 FQNEAQ (reference sequence). The rearrangement joins TRBV7-9 to TRBJ2-3; 7 bases match TRBD1. The clonotype comes from a woman in her fifties or sixties with active or convalescent COVID-19. The sequencing input was peripheral blood. The CDR3 protein is CASSLMVTGSPDTQYF. The DNA of the CDR3 is TGTGCCAGCAGCTTAATGGTGACAGGGTCACCAGATACGCAGTATTTT.